These 9 T cell receptor beta chains were sequenced from one sample in a study of OX40 agonist ivuxolimab in advanced cancers. Method: immunoSEQ multiplex PCR; TCRdb's copy keeps in-frame clones and lacks some. Of around 69,000 clones in the sample, roughly nine tenths were seen once. The sample consisted of CD4+ or CD8+ T cells sorted from blood, taken in a trial of the OX40 agonist ivuxolimab. These receptors were taken from an adult with an advanced solid tumor such as melanoma, head and neck, liver or kidney cancer.

Concerning this clone itself: Other DNA sequences in this sample translate to the same CDR3. This rearrangement joins TRBV6-5 to TRBJ2-2, with D perhaps assigned TRBD1 or TRBD2 (5 bases each). Trimming removed 0 bases from V and 2 bases from J, with 7 bases in between. CDR3 length: 15 amino acids. CDR1 is MNHEY and CDR2 is SVGAGI in the germline V gene. The CDR3 coding sequence is TGTGCCAGCAGTTACTCGGGACCTAACACCGGGGAGCTGTTTTTT. Its translation is CASSYSGPNTGELFF.

V gene TRBV6-1 combines with J gene TRBJ2-4; no clear D. CDR3 length: 14 residues. Looked up from germline, CDR1 is MNHNS and CDR2 is SASEGT. Trimming pared 7 bases from V and 0 bases from J, leaving 10 bases between. The CDR3 nucleotides read TGTGCCAGCACCGGCCCAACAGCCAAAAACATTCAGTACTTC. It encodes CASTGPTAKNIQYF.

The CDR3 nucleotides are TGCGCCAGCAGCTCCGGACTAGTCGAAGAGACCCAGTACTTC. This codes for CASSSGLVEETQYF. The chain carries TRBV5-1 and TRBJ2-5; TRBD2 agrees at 7 bases. The germline gives CDR1 SGHRS, CDR2 YFSETQ. V lost 3 bases, J lost 3 bases, and 5 bases stayed unmatched. This CDR3 spans 14 amino acids. Variable domain in full (rest from reference TRBV5-1 and TRBJ2-5): KAGVTQTPRYLIKTRGQQVTLSCSPISGHRSVSWYQQTPGQGLQFLFEYFSETQRNKGNFPGRFSGRQFSNSRSEMNVSTLELGDSALYLCASSSGLVEETQYFGPGTRLLVL.

The V gene is TRBV4-2, the J gene TRBJ2-7; D is possibly TRBD2 (5 bases). Per the germline V gene, CDR1 is LGHNA and CDR2 is YNFKEQ. This CDR3 has 16 residues. Trimming shortened V by 0 bases and J by 7 bases, and 19 bases separated the two germline ends. Here the CDR3 DNA reads TGTGCCAGCAGCCAAGATCCGGCGGGCGGAGGCGGGGAGCAGTACTTC. This encodes CASSQDPAGGGGEQYF.

The V and J genes are TRBV28 and TRBJ2-1; D call uncertain. CDR1 is MDHEN and CDR2 is SYDVKM in the germline V gene. Trimming removed 6 bases at V and 3 bases at J, with 9 bases between. CDR3 length: 13 amino acids. The CDR3 region is CASSPHIYNEQFF. DNA for the CDR3: TGTGCCAGCAGCCCTCACATCTACAATGAGCAGTTCTTC.

V gene TRBV5-4 combines with J gene TRBJ2-3, with D possibly being TRBD2 (5 bases). V lost 3 bases to trimming and J lost 0 bases, with 8 bases between them. The CDR3 has 14 residues. Germline V lookup: CDR1 SGHNT, CDR2 YYREEE (reference sequence). The CDR3 sequence: CASSSPGSTDTQYF. In nucleotides, the CDR3 is TGTGCCAGCAGCTCTCCGGGGAGCACAGATACGCAGTATTTT.

The chain uses TRBV9 and TRBJ1-1; TRBD1 matches 10 bases. CDR3 length: 14 amino acids. The V gene end was trimmed by 5 bases and the J gene end by 6 bases; junction bases not matched to a gene: 7. The germline CDR1 and CDR2 sequences are SGDLS and YYNGEE. Here the CDR3 DNA reads TGTGCCAGCAGTACGACAGGGGGCGACGCTGAAGCTTTCTTT. Encoded protein: CASSTTGGDAEAFF.

This clone was recorded once. The chain uses TRBV19 and TRBJ2-7, with D possibly TRBD1 on 6 matching bases. Germline values: CDR1 LNHDA, CDR2 SQIVND (reference sequence). The V and J ends lost 1 base and 4 bases respectively, with 17 bases between them. The CDR3 totals 16 residues. The DNA for the CDR3 is TGTGCCAGTAGTATAGTGGGGGCAGGGGAAGGGTACGAGCAGTACTTC. This translates into CASSIVGAGEGYEQYF.

The J gene is TRBJ2-7, the V gene TRBV5-1; D might be TRBD1 (6 bases). The CDR3 has 12 residues. The V end was cut by 2 bases, the J end by 7 bases, with 10 bases between. CDR1 and CDR2 (germline): SGHRS, YFSETQ. The CDR3 DNA follows: TGCGCCAGCAGCTTAGGGGGAGTAGAGCAGTACTTC. It specifies CASSLGGVEQYF.